This T cell receptor beta chain derives from a study of identical twins. CDR3 length equals 15 residues. Trimming removed 3 bases from V and 6 bases from J, with 15 bases in between. TCRdb processed the 5' RACE reads anew with MiXCR; each CDR3 protein has one entry. The sample carries some 330,000 distinct CDR3 sequences, roughly 10% recorded once. This clonotype was counted a few times. The sample was naive T cells sorted from blood. This receptor was identified in a woman aged 45-65 years in good health. The chain carries TRBV12-3 or TRBV12-4 and TRBJ1-5; no reliable D call. For the CDR3, the DNA is TGTGCCAGCAGTTTTAGCCGGACTTTCCCTCAGCCCCAGCATTTT. Its translation: CASSFSRTFPQPQHF.